This TCR beta chain stems from a study of radiation and T cells in renal cell carcinoma. Assay: immunoSEQ multiplex PCR; the TCRdb copy retains only in-frame clones and omits some. This sample yields about 140,000 clones, of which less than 85% are seen a single time; 20% to 25% belongs to the top ten. Documented time point: baseline pretreatment blood. The treatment was: 15 Gy SBRT to primary tumor, nephrectomy 4 weeks later. With respect to this clone: As yet, its antigen is unknown.

General study results and limits: Without pretreatment biopsies, baseline tumor clonotype presence was undetermined.

Germline V gene sequence: CDR1 LGHNA, CDR2 YSLEER. This CDR3 comprises 13 residues. Germline trimming cut 4 bases from V and 7 bases from J; bases unmatched to any gene: 3. The chain is built from TRBV4-3 and TRBJ2-1; TRBD2 aligns across 8 bases. The sequencing here drew on blood, taken from a patient whose treatment included radiotherapy and nephrectomy. The TCR was taken from a woman aged 50 to 65 with renal cell carcinoma. The CDR3 DNA follows: TGCGCCAGCAGCCTCGGGACTAGAAATGAGCAGTTCTTC. Amino acids: CASSLGTRNEQFF.